This T cell receptor beta chain was obtained from a study of response to subunit inactivated influenza vaccine. Study-wide results and caveats: Authors suggested few new T cells are recruited by each seasonal influenza vaccination.

Of note for this clonotype: The antigen remains undetermined.

TCRdb analysed the RT-PCR reads with MiXCR anew, one entry per CDR3 protein. The sample records roughly 520,000 distinct CDR3 sequences, around 25% being singletons. This CDR3 is built from 13 residues. V lost 10 bases and J lost 5, with 15 bases in between. Germline CDR1 reads MNHEY; CDR2 reads SVGEGT. The J gene is TRBJ1-5, the V gene TRBV6-2 or TRBV6-3; D remains unclear. The sequence came from a man between 45 and 60 years old who received an inactivated influenza vaccine. Sample: CD4+ T cells sorted from PBMCs, taken approximately 5 days after vaccination. The chain's CDR3 is CATDNRYDQPQHF. In DNA, the CDR3 is TGTGCCACCGACAACAGATATGATCAGCCCCAGCATTTT.